In this sample, the clone carrying this TCR beta chain turned up a few times. These data are taken from a study of long-term antiretroviral therapy in people with HIV. In the study overall: In the earliest collections, sampling predates the 2015 immediate-ART recommendation by about a decade.

Survey-level immunoSEQ v3.0 assays were run. Method: immunoSEQ multiplex PCR; TCRdb's copy keeps in-frame clones and lacks some. The sample records about 33,000 clones, approximately 80% being singletons. CDR3 length equals 12 residues. Germline V gene lookup returns CDR1 MDHEN and CDR2 SYDVKM. Trimming shortened V by 6 bases and J by 6 bases, and 11 bases separated the two germline ends. This TCR was recovered from a woman aged 50 to 60 with HIV. The source material was unsorted PBMCs, sampled 2 years after starting antiretroviral therapy. The chain is built from TRBV28 and TRBJ1-1, with a tentative D call TRBD1 (6 bases). CDR3 amino acids: CASRPQGPEAFF. CDR3 nucleotide sequence: TGTGCCAGCAGACCACAGGGTCCTGAAGCTTTCTTT.